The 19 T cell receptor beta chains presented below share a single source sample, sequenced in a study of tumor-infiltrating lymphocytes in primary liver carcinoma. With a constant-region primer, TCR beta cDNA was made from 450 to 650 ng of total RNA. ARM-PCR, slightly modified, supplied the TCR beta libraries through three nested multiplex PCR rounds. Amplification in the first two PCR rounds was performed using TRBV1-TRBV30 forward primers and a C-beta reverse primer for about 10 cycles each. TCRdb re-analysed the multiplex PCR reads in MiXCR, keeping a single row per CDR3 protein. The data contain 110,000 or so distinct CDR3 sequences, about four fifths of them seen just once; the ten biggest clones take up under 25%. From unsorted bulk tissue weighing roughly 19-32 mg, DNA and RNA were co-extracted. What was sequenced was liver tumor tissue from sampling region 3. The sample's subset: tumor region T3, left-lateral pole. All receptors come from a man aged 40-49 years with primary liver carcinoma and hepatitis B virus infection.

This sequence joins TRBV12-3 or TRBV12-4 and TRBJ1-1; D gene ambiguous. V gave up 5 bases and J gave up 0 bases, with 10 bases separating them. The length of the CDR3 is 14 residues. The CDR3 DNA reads TGTGCCAGCAGTCTCGGGTGGTTGAACACTGAAGCTTTCTTT. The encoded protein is CASSLGWLNTEAFF.

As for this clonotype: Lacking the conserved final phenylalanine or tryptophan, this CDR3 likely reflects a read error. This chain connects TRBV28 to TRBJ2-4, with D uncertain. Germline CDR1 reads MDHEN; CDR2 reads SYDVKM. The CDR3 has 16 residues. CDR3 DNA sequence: TGTACCAGCAGTACATACCGGGCCAAGGCCAAAAACATTCAGTACCTC. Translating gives CTSSTYRAKAKNIQYL.

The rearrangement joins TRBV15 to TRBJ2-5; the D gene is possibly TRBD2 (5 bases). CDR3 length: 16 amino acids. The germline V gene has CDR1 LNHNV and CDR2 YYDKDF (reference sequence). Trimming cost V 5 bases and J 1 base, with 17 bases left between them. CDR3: CATSCDGGGLQETQYF. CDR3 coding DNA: TGTGCCACCAGCTGCGATGGTGGAGGACTCCAAGAGACCCAGTACTTC.

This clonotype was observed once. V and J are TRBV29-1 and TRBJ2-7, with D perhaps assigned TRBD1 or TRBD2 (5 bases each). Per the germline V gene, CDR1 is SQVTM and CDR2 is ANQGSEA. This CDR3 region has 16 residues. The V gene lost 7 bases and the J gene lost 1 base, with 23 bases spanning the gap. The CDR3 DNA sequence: TGCAGCGCCATCACATCTGGGACCGGCACATCCTACGAGCAGTACTTC. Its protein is CSAITSGTGTSYEQYF.

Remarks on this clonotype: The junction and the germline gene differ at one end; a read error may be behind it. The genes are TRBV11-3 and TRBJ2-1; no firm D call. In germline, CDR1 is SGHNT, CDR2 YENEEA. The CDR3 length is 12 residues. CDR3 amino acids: CASSLTPSKQFF. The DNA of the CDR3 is TGTGCCAGCAGCTTAACCCCAAGTAAGCAATTCTTC.

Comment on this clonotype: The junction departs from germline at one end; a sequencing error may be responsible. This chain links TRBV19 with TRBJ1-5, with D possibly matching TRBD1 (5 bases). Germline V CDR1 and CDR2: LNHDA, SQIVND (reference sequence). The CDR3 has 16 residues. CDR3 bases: TGTACCAGTAGTATGGCCCGGGGGACCCTTAATCAGCCCCAGCATTTT. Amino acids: CTSSMARGTLNQPQHF.

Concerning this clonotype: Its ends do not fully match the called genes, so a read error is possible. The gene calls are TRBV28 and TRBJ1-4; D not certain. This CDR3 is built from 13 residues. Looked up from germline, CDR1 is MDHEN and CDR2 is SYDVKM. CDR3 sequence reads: CVSSTTDTEKLFF. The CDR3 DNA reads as TGTGTCAGCAGTACAACCGACACTGAAAAACTGTTTTTT.

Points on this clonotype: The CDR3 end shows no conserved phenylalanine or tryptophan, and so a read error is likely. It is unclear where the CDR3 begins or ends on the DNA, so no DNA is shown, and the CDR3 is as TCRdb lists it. This chain's CDR3 is CASNEGLGPDTQYY. This chain uses TRBV6-1 with TRBJ2-3; TRBD2 is taken as the D call from the table, unchecked against the DNA. Per germline, CDR1 MNHNS and CDR2 SASEGT. Termini included, the CDR3 measures 14 amino acids.

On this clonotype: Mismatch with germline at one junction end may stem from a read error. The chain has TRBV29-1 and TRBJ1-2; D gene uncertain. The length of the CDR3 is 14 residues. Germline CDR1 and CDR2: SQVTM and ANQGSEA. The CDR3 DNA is TGCAGCGTCAAGTTTGGACGGTCGTTCTATGGCTACACTTTC. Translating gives CSVKFGRSFYGYTF.

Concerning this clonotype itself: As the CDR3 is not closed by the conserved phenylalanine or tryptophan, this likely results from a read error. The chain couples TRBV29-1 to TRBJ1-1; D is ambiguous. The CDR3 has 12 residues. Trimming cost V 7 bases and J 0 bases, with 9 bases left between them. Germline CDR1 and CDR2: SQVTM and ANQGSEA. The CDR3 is CSGATVNTEAFY. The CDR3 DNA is TGCAGCGGGGCGACTGTGAACACTGAAGCTTTCTAT.

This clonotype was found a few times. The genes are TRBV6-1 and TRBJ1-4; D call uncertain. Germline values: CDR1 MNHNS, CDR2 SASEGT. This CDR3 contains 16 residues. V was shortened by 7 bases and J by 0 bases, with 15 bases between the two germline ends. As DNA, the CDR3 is TGTGCCAGCAATGGAGCGGCTCTGGCAACTAATGAAAAACTGTTTTTT. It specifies CASNGAALATNEKLFF.

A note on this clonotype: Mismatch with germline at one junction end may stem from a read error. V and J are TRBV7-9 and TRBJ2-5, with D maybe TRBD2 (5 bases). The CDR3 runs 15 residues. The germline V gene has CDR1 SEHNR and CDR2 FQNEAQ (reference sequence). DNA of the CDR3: TGCGCCAGCAGCCAGGACTCCACACTGCGAGAGACGCAGTACTTC. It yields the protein CASSQDSTLRETQYF.

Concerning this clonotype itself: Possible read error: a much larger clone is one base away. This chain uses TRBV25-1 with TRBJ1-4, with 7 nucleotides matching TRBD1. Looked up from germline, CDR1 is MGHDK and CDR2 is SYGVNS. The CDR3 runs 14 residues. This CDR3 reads CASSVIGGTEKLVF. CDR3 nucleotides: TGTGCCAGCAGTGTGATCGGGGGGACAGAAAAACTGGTTTTT.

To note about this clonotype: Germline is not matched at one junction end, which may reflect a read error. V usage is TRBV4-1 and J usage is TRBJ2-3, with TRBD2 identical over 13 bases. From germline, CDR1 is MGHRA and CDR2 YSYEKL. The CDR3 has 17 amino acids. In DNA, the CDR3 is TGCGTCAGCAGCCAAGATCGGACTAGCGGGAGCACAGGTACGCAGTATTTT. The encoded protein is CVSSQDRTSGSTGTQYF.

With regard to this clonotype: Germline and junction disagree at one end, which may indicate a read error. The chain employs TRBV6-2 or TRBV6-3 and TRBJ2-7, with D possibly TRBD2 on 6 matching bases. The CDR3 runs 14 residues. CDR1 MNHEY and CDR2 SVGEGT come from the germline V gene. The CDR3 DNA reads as TGTACCAGCAAAAGACTACAGGAGGGCTACGAGAAGTACTTT. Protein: CTSKRLQEGYEKYF.

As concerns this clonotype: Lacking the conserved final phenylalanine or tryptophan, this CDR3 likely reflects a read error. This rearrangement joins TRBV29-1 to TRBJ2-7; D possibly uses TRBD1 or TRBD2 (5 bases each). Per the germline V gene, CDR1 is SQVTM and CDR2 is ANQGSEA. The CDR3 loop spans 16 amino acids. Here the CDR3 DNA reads TGCAGGGCCATGACATCTGGGACCGGCACTCCCTACGATCAGTACATC. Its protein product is CRAMTSGTGTPYDQYI.

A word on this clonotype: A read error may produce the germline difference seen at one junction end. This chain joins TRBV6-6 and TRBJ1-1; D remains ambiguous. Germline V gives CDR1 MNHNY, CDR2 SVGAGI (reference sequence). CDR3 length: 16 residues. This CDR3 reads CASSYRLVSMKTETFF. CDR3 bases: TGTGCCAGCAGTTACAGGCTCGTCAGCATGAAAACTGAAACTTTTTTT.

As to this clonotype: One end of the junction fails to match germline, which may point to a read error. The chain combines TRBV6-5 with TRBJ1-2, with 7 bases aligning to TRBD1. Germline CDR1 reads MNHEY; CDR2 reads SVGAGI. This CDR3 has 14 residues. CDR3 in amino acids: CASSYSWDSYGYIF. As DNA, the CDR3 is TGTGCCAGCAGTTACTCGTGGGACAGTTATGGCTACATCTTC.

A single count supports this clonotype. The CDR3 DNA is TGTGCCAGCAGCCCTGGACAGTGGGGCACTGAAGCTTTCTTT. Amino acids: CASSPGQWGTEAFF. V gene TRBV21-1 combines with J gene TRBJ1-1; TRBD1 is taken as the D call from the table, unchecked against the DNA. TRBV21-1 is a pseudogene locus. The CDR3 has 14 amino acids.